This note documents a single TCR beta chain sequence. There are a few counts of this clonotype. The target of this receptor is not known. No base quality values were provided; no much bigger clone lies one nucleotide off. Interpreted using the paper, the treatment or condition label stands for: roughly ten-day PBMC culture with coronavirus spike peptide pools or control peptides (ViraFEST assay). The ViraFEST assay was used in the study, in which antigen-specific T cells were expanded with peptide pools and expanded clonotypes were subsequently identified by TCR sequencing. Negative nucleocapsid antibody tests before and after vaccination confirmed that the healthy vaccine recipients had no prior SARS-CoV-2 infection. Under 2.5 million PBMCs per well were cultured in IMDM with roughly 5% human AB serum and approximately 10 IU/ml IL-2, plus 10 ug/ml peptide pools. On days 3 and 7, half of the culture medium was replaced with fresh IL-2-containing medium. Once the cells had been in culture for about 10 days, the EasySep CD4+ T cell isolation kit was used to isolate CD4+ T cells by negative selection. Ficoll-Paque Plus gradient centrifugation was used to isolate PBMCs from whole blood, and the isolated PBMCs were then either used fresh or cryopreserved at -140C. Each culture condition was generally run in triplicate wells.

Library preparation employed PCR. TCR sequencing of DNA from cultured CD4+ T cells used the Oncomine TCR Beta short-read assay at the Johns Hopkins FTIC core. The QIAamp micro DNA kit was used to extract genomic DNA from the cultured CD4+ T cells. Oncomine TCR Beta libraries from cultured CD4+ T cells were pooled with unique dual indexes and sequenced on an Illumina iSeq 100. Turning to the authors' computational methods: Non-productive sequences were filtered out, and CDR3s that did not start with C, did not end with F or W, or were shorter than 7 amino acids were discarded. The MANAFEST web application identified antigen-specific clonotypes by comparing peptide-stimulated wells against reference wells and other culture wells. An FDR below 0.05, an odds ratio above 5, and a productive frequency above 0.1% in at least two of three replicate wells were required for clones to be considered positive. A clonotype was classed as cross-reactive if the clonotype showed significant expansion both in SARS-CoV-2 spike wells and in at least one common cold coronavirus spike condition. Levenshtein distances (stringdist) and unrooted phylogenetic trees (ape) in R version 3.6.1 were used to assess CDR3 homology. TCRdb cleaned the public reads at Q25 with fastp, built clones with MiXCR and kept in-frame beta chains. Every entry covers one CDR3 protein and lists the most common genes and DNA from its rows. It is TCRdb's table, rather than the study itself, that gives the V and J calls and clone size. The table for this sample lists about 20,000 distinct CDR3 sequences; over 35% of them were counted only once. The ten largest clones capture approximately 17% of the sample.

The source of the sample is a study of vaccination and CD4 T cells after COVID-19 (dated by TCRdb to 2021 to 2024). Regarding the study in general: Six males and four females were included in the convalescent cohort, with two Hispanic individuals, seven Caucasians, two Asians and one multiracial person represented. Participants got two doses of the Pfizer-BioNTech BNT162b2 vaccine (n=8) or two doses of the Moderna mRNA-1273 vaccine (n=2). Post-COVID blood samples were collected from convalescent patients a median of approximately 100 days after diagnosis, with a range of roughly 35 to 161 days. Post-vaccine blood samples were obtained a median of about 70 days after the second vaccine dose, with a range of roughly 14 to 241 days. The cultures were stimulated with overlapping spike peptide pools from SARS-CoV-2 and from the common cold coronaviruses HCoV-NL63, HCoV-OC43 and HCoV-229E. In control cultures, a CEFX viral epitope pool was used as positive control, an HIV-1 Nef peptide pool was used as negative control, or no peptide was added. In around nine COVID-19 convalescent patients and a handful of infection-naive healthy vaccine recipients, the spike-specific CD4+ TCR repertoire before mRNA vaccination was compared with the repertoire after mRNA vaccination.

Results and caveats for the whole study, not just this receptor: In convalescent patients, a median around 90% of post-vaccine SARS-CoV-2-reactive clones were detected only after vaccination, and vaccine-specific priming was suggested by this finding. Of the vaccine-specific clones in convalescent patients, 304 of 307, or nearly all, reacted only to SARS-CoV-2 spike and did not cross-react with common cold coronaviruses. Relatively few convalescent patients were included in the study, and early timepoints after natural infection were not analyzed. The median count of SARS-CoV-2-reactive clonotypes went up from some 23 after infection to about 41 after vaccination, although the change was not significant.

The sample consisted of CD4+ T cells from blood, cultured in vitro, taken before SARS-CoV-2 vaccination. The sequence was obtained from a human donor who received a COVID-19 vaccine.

The encoded CDR3 is CASSQTYHYGYTF. The bases read TGTGCCAGCAGCCAGACATACCACTATGGCTACACCTTC. This chain joins TRBV7-9 to TRBJ1-2; the D gene remains uncertain. For CDR1 and CDR2, the germline V gene (reference sequence) lists SEHNR and FQNEAQ. Trimming takes 5 bases from V and 3 bases from J, and the germline ends sit 10 bases apart. Including cysteine and phenylalanine, the CDR3 has 13 amino acids. The DNA shown is the 39-base CDR3, in frame from base 1.